This TCR beta chain was sequenced during a study of shared clonotypes between healthy human individuals. General study results and limits: Compared with memory subsets, naive subsets generally had larger estimated richness.

At the deep level, the assay was run. Sequencing was performed with immunoSEQ multiplex PCR; in TCRdb, only in-frame clones are kept and a portion is missing. The repertoire holds under 550,000 clones, with almost 97% as singletons. Trimming removed 0 bases from V and 3 bases from J, with 6 bases in between. The CDR3 has 14 amino acids. Per the germline V gene, CDR1 is SGHDN and CDR2 is FVKESK. With regard to this clone: Its antigen remains unidentified.

The genes are TRBV14 and TRBJ2-1; tentatively, D is TRBD2 (6 bases). The sequence was collected from a woman aged 30 to 39 in good health. What was sequenced was naive CD4+ T cells sorted from blood. Subset defined: CD45RA+ positively selected. The CDR3 sequence: CASSQDSGYNEQFF. In DNA, the CDR3 is TGTGCCAGCAGCCAAGATAGCGGCTACAATGAGCAGTTCTTC.